These T cell receptor beta chains were read from a single sample in a study of T cells in Graves' hyperthyroidism and ophthalmopathy. A single record per CDR3 protein comes from TCRdb applying MiXCR to the multiplex PCR reads. The table shows some 460,000 distinct CDR3 sequences, with less than 20% occurring only once. Source material: blood. These receptor sequences come from a woman aged 18-29 years with Graves' hyperthyroidism. Each CDR3 is given with its conserved first and last residue. The D gene is left open where the match is weak. Clone size appears in some rows only: once, few, many, or a class for an expanded clone.

>15|TRBJ2-7|TRBV7-2|NA|NA
TGTGCCAGCAGCCCCAGGCGGGGTAGCTCCTACGAGCAGTACTTC
CASSPRRGSSYEQYF
>15|TRBJ1-5|TRBV20-1|NA|NA
TGCAGTGCTAGAGTTGCCGGGAGTAACAATCAGCCCCAGCATTTT
CSARVAGSNNQPQHF
>12|TRBJ2-3|TRBV12-3/TRBV12-4|many|NA
TGTGCCAGCAGAGAATACACAGATACGCAGTATTTT
CASREYTDTQYF
>13|TRBJ2-5|TRBV20-1|many|NA
TGCAGTGCTAGAATGGAGGGAGGGGGGACCCAGTACTTC
CSARMEGGGTQYF
>14|TRBJ1-1|TRBV6-5|many|NA
TGTGCCAGCATGGGGGGTGGGGGAGGCACTGAAGCTTTCTTT
CASMGGGGGTEAFF
>15|TRBJ1-4|TRBV6-6|NA|NA
TGTGCCAGCAGTTACCGGGGGGCGAGGGATGAAAAACTGTTTTTT
CASSYRGARDEKLFF
>16|TRBJ2-1|TRBV4-3|few|TRBD2
TGCGCCAGCAGCCAAATTATAGCGGGGAGGTACAATGAGCAGTTCTTC
CASSQIIAGRYNEQFF
>15|TRBJ1-5|TRBV12-3/TRBV12-4|many|TRBD1
TGTGCCAGCAGTTTAGGTCAGGGGGACAATCAGCCCCAGCATTTT
CASSLGQGDNQPQHF
>12|TRBJ2-1|TRBV7-9|few|NA
TGTGCCAGCAGCGGGACCTACAATGAGCAGTTCTTC
CASSGTYNEQFF
>19|TRBJ1-6|TRBV5-1|few|TRBD1
TGCGCCAGCAGCCCAGGACAGGGGCTCTTGAGCTCCTATAATTCACCCCTCCACTTT
CASSPGQGLLSSYNSPLHF
>13|TRBJ2-3|TRBV2|few|NA
TGTGCCAGCAGTGAGAGGTATTTAAATACGCAGTATTTT
CASSERYLNTQYF
>14|TRBJ2-1|TRBV28|NA|NA
TGTGCCAGCCGCGACGTCTCCTCCTACAATGAGCAGTTCTTC
CASRDVSSYNEQFF
>12|TRBJ1-5|TRBV28|few|NA
TGTGCCAGCAACACTCTTTATCAGCCCCAGCATTTT
CASNTLYQPQHF
>17|TRBJ2-7|TRBV7-2|NA|TRBD2
TGTGCCAGCAGCTTAGGGGGGACTAGCGGGAGGGCGGGGGAGCAGTACTTC
CASSLGGTSGRAGEQYF
>15|TRBJ2-5|TRBV4-2|NA|TRBD2
TGTGCCAGCAGCAAAGGACTAGCGGGAGGAGAGACCCAGTACTTC
CASSKGLAGGETQYF
>19|TRBJ2-6|TRBV4-2|NA|NA
TGTGCCAGCAGCCTTCGCCGGGACACAGGCTTTCCTGGGGCCAACGTCCTGACTTTC
CASSLRRDTGFPGANVLTF
>14|TRBJ2-5|TRBV5-1|NA|TRBD1
TGCGCCAGCAGCTTACAGGGGGACCAAGAGACCCAGTACTTC
CASSLQGDQETQYF
>13|TRBJ2-5|TRBV24-1|few|NA
TGTGCCACCGGAGAGTCCCCTCTGGAGACCCAGTACTTC
CATGESPLETQYF
>14|TRBJ2-3|TRBV7-8|many|NA
TGTGCCAGCAGCTTTGAAGGGATCACAGATACGCAGTATTTT
CASSFEGITDTQYF
>12|TRBJ1-3|TRBV20-1|few|NA
TGCAGTGCTTTAGATTGGGGAAACACCATATATTTT
CSALDWGNTIYF
>12|TRBJ2-5|TRBV5-1|many|NA
TGCGCCAGCAGCTTGGATGGGGTGACCCAGTACTTC
CASSLDGVTQYF
>15|TRBJ1-4|TRBV12-3/TRBV12-4|NA|NA
TGTGCCAGCAGAGAAACAGGTCCATCTAATGAAAAACTGTTTTTT
CASRETGPSNEKLFF
>15|TRBJ2-1|TRBV10-3|few|NA
TGTGCCATCAGTGAGATCAGGGGATTTTACAATGAGCAGTTCTTC
CAISEIRGFYNEQFF
>14|TRBJ1-1|TRBV5-1|many|NA
TGCGCCAGCATGGGGGGCGCGGGTAACACTGAAGCTTTCTTT
CASMGGAGNTEAFF
>16|TRBJ2-1|TRBV12-5|NA|TRBD2
TGTGCTAGTGGTTTGTTGCGGGGGGCGTCCTACAATGAGCAGTTCTTC
CASGLLRGASYNEQFF
>14|TRBJ2-4|TRBV11-2|many|NA
TGTGCCAGCTCCGGTCCCCTAGCCAAAAACATTCAGTACTTC
CASSGPLAKNIQYF
>14|TRBJ2-1|TRBV20-1|few|NA
TGCAGTGCTAGAGCGGGGCCCGTGGTCAATGAGCAGTTCTTC
CSARAGPVVNEQFF
>16|TRBJ2-4|TRBV28|many|TRBD1
TGTGCCAGCAGTAGACAGGGTTTCACGGCCAAAAACATTCAGTACTTC
CASSRQGFTAKNIQYF
>16|TRBJ2-3|TRBV7-2|NA|TRBD2
TGTGCCAGCAGCCTTCGAGGCGGGGGACGAACAGATACGCAGTATTTT
CASSLRGGGRTDTQYF
>13|TRBJ1-6|TRBV2|many|NA
TGTGCCAGCATCGGCGGACGAAATTCACCCCTCCACTTT
CASIGGRNSPLHF
>12|TRBJ1-5|TRBV19|NA|NA
TGTGCCAGCACCGCCCGGGATCAGCCCCAGCATTTT
CASTARDQPQHF
>14|TRBJ2-7|TRBV9|few|TRBD1
TGTGCCAGCAATCCCGGGACAGGGGCCTACGAGCAGTACTTC
CASNPGTGAYEQYF
>17|TRBJ2-1|TRBV3-1|once|NA
TGTGCCAGCAGCCAAGTTATCCCCGGGACACGTAACAATGAGCAGTTCTTC
CASSQVIPGTRNNEQFF
>13|TRBJ1-5|TRBV6-6|many|NA
TGTGCCAGCAGTTACTCTGAACTCCAGCCCCAGCATTTT
CASSYSELQPQHF
>13|TRBJ1-4|TRBV7-2|many|NA
TGTGCCAGCGGGAGGGGGGCTCGGGAAAAACTGTTTTTT
CASGRGAREKLFF
>14|TRBJ1-1|TRBV4-3|NA|TRBD1
TGCGCCAGCAGCCACACGACAGGGTTGGCTGAAGCTTTCTTT
CASSHTTGLAEAFF
>14|TRBJ1-1|TRBV12-3/TRBV12-4|many|NA
TGTGCCAGCAGTTTGGACTCATTGAACACTGAAGCTTTCTTT
CASSLDSLNTEAFF
>16|TRBJ2-3|TRBV20-1|NA|TRBD2
TGCAGTGCTAGAATAGGACTAGCGGGGGGCGCAGATACGCAGTATTTT
CSARIGLAGGADTQYF
>15|TRBJ2-1|TRBV19|NA|TRBD1
TGTGCCAGTAGGAGCCGGGACAGGTCCTACAATGAGCAGTTCTTC
CASRSRDRSYNEQFF
>13|TRBJ2-7|TRBV15|many|NA
TGTGCCACCGGAGGGGACGTGGGCTACGAGCAGTACTTC
CATGGDVGYEQYF
>13|TRBJ2-1|TRBV20-1|many|NA
TGCAGTGCTAGATCTCAGGACCAAAATGAGCAGTTCTTC
CSARSQDQNEQFF
>17|TRBJ2-5|TRBV5-1|many|TRBD2
TGCGCCAGCAGCGCCAAACCGGGACTAAGTGTGCGAGAGACCCAGTACTTC
CASSAKPGLSVRETQYF
>11|TRBJ2-5|TRBV7-2|many|NA
TGTGCCAGCAGCTCGGACAGCCTCCGGTACTTC
CASSSDSLRYF
>13|TRBJ1-1|TRBV20-1|many|NA
TGCAGTGCTGACCCCAGGGGAGGCACTGAAGCTTTCTTT
CSADPRGGTEAFF